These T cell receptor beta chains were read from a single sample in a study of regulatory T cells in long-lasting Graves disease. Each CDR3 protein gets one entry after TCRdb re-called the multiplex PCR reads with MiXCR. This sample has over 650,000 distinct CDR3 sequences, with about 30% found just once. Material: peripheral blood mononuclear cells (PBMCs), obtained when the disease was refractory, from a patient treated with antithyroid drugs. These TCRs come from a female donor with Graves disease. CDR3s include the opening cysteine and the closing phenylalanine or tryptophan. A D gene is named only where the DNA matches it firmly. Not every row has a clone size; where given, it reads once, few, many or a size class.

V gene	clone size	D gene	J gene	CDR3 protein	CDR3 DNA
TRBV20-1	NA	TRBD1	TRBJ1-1	CSARDPARDRASF	TGCAGTGCTAGAGATCCGGCTAGGGACAGGGCCAGTTTC
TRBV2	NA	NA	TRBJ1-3	CASSDMARVGNTIYF	TGTGCCAGCAGTGATATGGCCAGGGTGGGAAACACCATATATTTT
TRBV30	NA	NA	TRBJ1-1	CACPEQHTEAFF	TGTGCCTGTCCGGAACAGCACACTGAAGCTTTCTTT
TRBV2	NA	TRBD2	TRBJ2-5	CASSDLAGGPWETQYF	TGTGCCAGCAGTGATCTAGCGGGAGGGCCCTGGGAGACCCAGTACTTC
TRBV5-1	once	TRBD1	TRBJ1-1	CASSLFGTGESEAFF	TGCGCCAGCAGCTTATTCGGGACAGGGGAGTCTGAAGCTTTCTTT
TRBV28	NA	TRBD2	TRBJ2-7	CASNNLAGVYPQYEQYF	TGTGCCAGCAACAATTTAGCGGGAGTATACCCGCAATACGAGCAGTACTTC
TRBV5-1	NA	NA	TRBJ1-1	CASRRGQTNTEAFF	TGCGCCAGCCGCCGAGGACAGACGAACACTGAAGCTTTCTTT
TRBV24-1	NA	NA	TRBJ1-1	CATSEGLNTEAFF	TGTGCCACCAGTGAAGGGTTAAACACTGAAGCTTTCTTT
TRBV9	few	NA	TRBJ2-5	CASSVVGQGLVETQYF	TGTGCCAGCAGCGTAGTTGGTCAGGGGCTGGTGGAGACCCAGTACTTC
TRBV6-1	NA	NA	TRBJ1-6	CASTRGPDYNSPLHF	TGTGCCAGCACCCGGGGGCCCGACTATAATTCACCCCTCCACTTT
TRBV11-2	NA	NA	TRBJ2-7	CASSPLRGGYEQYF	TGTGCCAGCAGCCCCCTTCGTGGGGGCTACGAGCAGTACTTC
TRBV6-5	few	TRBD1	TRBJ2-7	CASSYSTGLPYEQYF	TGTGCCAGCAGTTACTCGACAGGGCTACCTTACGAGCAGTACTTC
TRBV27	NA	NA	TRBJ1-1	CANSLSTGNTEAFF	TGTGCCAACAGTTTAAGTACAGGAAACACTGAAGCTTTCTTT
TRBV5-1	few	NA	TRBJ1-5	CASSLEGDTSNQPQHF	TGCGCCAGCAGCCTTGAGGGGGACACAAGCAATCAGCCCCAGCATTTT
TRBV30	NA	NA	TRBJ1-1	CAWSTLEGAEAFF	TGTGCCTGGAGTACCCTGGAGGGTGCTGAAGCTTTCTTT
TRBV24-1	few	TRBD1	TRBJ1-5	CATSDWKGQGQYSNQPQHF	TGTGCCACCAGTGATTGGAAGGGACAGGGACAATATAGCAATCAGCCCCAGCATTTT
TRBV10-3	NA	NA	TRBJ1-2	CAISPSQGGYTF	TGTGCCATCAGCCCCTCCCAGGGTGGCTACACCTTC
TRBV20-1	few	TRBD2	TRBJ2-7	CSAPGTRGYEQYF	TGCAGTGCGCCCGGGACTAGAGGTTACGAGCAGTACTTC
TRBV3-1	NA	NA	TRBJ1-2	CASSQLQGQVPFYGYTF	TGTGCCAGCAGCCAATTGCAGGGGCAAGTTCCTTTCTATGGCTACACCTTC
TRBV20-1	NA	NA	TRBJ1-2	CSAMGTPANYGYTF	TGCAGTGCCATGGGGACACCTGCTAACTATGGCTACACCTTC
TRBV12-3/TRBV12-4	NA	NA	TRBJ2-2	CASSSGRGGLNTGELFF	TGTGCCAGCAGTTCGGGCAGGGGGGGCCTGAACACCGGGGAGCTGTTTTTT
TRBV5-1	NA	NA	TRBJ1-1	CASRAQGPEAFF	TGCGCCAGCAGGGCCCAGGGGCCTGAAGCTTTCTTT
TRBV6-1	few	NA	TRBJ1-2	CASRNLAYGYTF	TGTGCCAGCAGGAATCTTGCCTATGGCTACACCTTC
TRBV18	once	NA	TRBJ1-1	CASAALLGGTRTEAFF	TGTGCCAGCGCCGCACTGTTAGGGGGGACGAGAACTGAAGCTTTCTTT
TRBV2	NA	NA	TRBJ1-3	CASSGGYGGNTIYF	TGTGCCAGCAGTGGGGGATACGGTGGAAACACCATATATTTT
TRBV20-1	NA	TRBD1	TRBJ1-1	CSARGLDRGRRDAEAFF	TGCAGTGCTAGAGGTCTGGACAGGGGGCGCAGGGACGCTGAAGCTTTCTTT
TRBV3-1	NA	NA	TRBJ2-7	CASSPRESEQYF	TGTGCCAGCAGCCCCCGCGAGAGCGAGCAGTACTTC
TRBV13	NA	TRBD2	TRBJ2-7	CASSLTSGTPYEQYF	TGTGCCAGCAGCTTAACTAGCGGGACCCCCTACGAGCAGTACTTC
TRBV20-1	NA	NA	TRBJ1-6	CSATSREGNSPLHF	TGCAGTGCTACATCCCGCGAGGGAAATTCACCCCTCCACTTT
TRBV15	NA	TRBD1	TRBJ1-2	CATNPGQSRVGYTF	TGTGCCACCAACCCGGGACAGTCCCGTGTTGGCTACACCTTC
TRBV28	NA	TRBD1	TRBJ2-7	CASSDSGQGTYEQYF	TGTGCCAGCAGCGACAGCGGACAGGGAACCTACGAGCAGTACTTC
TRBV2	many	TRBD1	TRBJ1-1	CASRRSPGTGGSEAFF	TGTGCCAGCAGACGCAGTCCCGGGACAGGGGGCTCTGAAGCTTTCTTT
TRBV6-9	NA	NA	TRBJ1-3	CASSWDSSVGSTIYF	TGTGCCAGCAGTTGGGACTCCTCCGTGGGTTCCACCATATATTTT
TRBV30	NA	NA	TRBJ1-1	CAWSVGAVTEAFF	TGTGCCTGGAGTGTAGGGGCGGTCACTGAAGCTTTCTTT
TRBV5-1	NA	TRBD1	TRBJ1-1	CASSWGDRGSEAFF	TGCGCCAGCAGCTGGGGAGACAGGGGCAGTGAAGCTTTCTTT
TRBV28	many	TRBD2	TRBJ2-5	CASTVERGQETQYF	TGTGCCAGCACTGTAGAGCGGGGACAAGAGACCCAGTACTTC
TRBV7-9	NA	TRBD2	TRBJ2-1	CASSKMVLAGVVSYNEQFF	TGTGCCAGCAGCAAAATGGTACTAGCGGGAGTGGTGTCCTACAATGAGCAGTTCTTC
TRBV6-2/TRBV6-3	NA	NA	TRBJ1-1	CASRKEGVNTEAFF	TGTGCCAGCAGAAAGGAAGGAGTGAACACTGAAGCTTTCTTT
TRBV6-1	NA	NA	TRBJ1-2	CASSRGGRVRDGYTF	TGTGCCAGCAGTCGGGGGGGAAGAGTACGAGATGGCTACACCTTC
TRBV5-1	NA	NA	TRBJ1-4	CASNEGRSGKLFF	TGCGCCAGCAATGAGGGGAGGTCGGGGAAACTGTTTTTT
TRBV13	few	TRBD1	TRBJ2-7	CASSLGRDRSYEQYF	TGTGCCAGCAGCTTAGGCCGGGACAGAAGCTACGAGCAGTACTTC